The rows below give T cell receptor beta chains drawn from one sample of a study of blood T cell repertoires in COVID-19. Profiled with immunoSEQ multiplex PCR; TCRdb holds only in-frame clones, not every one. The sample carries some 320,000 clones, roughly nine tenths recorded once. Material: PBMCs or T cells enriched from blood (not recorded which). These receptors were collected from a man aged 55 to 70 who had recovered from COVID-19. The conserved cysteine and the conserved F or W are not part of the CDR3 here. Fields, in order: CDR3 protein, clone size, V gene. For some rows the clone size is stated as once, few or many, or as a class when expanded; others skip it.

ASRSSGRGVYEQF once TRBV11-2
ATLTPGQGIKQY once TRBV2
AWTNGGVEETQY . TRBV30
ASSFGGSKNEQF . TRBV7-3
ASRRTGGQETQY once TRBV6-5
ASSVRTGGMYGYT once TRBV27
ASSARSGFYT . TRBV7-2
ASSHLPGQGSYNEQF . TRBV14
ASRQGIGVQY . TRBV6-5
ASSYPTGWPTEAF . TRBV5-1
ASSPAGGRGDEQF . TRBV18
ASSSGTGGLETQY . TRBV28
ASSTRLAGSGANVLT . TRBV7-2
ASSLVKRTSGSMNEQF . TRBV5-1
ASSSGLAGGHWF once TRBV7-9
SVGGDNYGYT . TRBV29-1
ASSPFSGGRYEQY . TRBV11-2
ASSLVSHTPNTEAF few TRBV7-8
ASSQDRESYEQY . TRBV11-2
ACPWGPGGTQY . TRBV30
ASSQAIRLRDRTYEQY . TRBV4-1
ASSGQQNTEAF . TRBV2
ASSSPIGLGAEKLF . TRBV7-9
ASSDGLAGGQGRYNEQF . TRBV6-2/TRBV6-3
ASSQSGSNYGYT . TRBV3-1/TRBV3-2
ATSRDRGPGNTIY . TRBV15
ASSSAGVYGYT . TRBV5-1
ASSLASGGLSSYNEQF . TRBV7-2
ASSQSQGAPWNEQF . TRBV4-3
ASSYSGQFEAF . TRBV6-5
ASSPGGGVYSNQPQH . TRBV18
ASSLLGGSGGYT . TRBV7-9
ASSLGRLVRDYEQY . TRBV7-9
ATSGREVETQY . TRBV24-1